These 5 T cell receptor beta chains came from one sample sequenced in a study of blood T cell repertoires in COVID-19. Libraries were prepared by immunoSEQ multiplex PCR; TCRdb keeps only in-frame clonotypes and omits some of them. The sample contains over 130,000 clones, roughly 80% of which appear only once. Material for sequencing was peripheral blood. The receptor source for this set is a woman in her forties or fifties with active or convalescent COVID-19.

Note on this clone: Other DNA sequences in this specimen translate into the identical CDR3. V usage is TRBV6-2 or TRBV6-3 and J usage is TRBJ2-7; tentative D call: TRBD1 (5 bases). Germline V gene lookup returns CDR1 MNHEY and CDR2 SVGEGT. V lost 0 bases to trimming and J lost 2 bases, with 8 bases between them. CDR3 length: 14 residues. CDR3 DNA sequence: TGTGCCAGCAGTTACTCTACAGGCCCCTACGAGCAGTACTTC. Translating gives CASSYSTGPYEQYF.

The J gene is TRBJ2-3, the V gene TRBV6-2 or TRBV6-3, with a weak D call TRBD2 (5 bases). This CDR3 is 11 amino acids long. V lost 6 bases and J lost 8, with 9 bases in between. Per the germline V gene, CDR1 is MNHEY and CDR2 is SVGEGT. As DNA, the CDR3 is TGTGCCAGCAGCCCCGAGGGTACGCAGTATTTT. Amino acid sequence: CASSPEGTQYF.

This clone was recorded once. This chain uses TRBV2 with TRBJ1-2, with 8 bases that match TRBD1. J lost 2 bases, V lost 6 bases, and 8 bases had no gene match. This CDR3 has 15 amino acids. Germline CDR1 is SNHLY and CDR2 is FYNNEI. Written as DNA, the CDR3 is TGTGCCAGCAGCCCCGGGGGACAGGAGAACTATGGCTACACCTTC. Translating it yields CASSPGGQENYGYTF.

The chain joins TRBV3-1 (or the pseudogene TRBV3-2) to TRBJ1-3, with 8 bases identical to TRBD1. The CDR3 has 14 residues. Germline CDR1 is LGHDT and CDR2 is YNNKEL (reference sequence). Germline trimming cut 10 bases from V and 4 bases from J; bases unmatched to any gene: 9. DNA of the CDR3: TGTGCCACCAGGGGGCCTGACTCCGGAAACACCATATATTTT. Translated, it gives CATRGPDSGNTIYF.

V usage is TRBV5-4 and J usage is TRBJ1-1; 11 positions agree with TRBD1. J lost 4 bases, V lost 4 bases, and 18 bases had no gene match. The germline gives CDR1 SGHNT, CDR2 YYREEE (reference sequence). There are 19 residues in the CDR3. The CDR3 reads CASSPGPLRDRGDGTEAFF. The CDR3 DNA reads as TGTGCCAGCAGCCCAGGACCCCTCCGGGACAGGGGGGATGGCACTGAAGCTTTCTTT.